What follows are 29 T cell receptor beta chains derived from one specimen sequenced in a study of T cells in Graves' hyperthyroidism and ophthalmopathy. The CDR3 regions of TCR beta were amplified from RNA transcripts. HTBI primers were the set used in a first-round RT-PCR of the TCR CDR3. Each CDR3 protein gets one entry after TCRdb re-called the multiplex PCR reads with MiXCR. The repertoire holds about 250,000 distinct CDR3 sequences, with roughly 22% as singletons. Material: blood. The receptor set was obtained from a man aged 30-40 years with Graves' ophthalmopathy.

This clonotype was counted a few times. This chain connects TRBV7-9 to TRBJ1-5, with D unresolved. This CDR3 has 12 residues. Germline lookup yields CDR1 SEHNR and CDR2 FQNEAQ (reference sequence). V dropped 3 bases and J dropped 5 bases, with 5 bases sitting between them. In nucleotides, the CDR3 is TGTGCCAGCAGCTTTGGGGATCAGCCCCAGCATTTT. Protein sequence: CASSFGDQPQHF.

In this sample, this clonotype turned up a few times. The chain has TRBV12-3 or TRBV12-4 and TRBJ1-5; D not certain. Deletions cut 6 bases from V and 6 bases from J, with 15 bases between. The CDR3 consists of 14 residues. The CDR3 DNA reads TGTGCCAGCAGGAATCAGGCGGCAGGTCAGCCCCAGCATTTT. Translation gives CASRNQAAGQPQHF.

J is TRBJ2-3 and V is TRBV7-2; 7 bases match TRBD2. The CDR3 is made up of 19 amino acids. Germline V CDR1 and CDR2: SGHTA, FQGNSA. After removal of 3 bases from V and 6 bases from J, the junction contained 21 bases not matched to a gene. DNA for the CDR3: TGTGCCAGCAGCTTGACAACTACCAGAGGGAGGGCCAGTGGGGATACGCAGTATTTT. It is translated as CASSLTTTRGRASGDTQYF.

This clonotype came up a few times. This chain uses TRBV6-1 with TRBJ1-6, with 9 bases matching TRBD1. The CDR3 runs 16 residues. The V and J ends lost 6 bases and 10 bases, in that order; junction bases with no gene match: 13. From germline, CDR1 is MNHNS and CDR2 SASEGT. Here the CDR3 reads CASRPTGGIIGSPLHF. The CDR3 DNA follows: TGTGCCAGCAGACCCACAGGGGGCATCATAGGATCACCCCTCCACTTT.

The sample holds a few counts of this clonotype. The CDR3 region has the DNA TGTGCCAGCAGCCGGATGGACCCCAGGGGAAACATTCAGTACTTC. Encoded protein: CASSRMDPRGNIQYF. The V gene is TRBV7-2, the J gene TRBJ2-4; D is perhaps TRBD1 (6 bases). V lost 5 bases and J lost 6, with 17 bases in between. This CDR3 is 15 amino acids long. The germline V gene encodes CDR1 SGHTA and CDR2 FQGNSA.

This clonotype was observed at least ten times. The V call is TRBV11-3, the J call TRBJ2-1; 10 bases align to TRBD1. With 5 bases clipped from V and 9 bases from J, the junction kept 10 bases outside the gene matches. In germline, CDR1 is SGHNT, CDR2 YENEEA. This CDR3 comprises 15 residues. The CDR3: CASSEGGTGVGEQFF. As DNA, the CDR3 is TGTGCCAGCAGCGAAGGGGGGACAGGGGTGGGTGAGCAGTTCTTC.

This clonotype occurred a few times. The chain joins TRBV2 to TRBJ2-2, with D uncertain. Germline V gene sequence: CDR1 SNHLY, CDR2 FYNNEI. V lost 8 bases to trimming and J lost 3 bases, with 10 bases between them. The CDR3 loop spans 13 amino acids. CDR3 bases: TGTGCCAGCTTTCACACTTACACCGGGGAGCTGTTTTTT. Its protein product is CASFHTYTGELFF.

The CDR3 DNA reads TGTGCCAGCAGTTACACCGGGACGCAGAATGAAAAACTGTTTTTT. Its translation: CASSYTGTQNEKLFF. This chain links TRBV6-5 with TRBJ1-4, with D possibly matching TRBD1 (5 bases). The V end was cut by 2 bases, the J end by 5 bases, with 12 bases between. Per germline, CDR1 MNHEY and CDR2 SVGAGI. This CDR3 is built from 15 residues.

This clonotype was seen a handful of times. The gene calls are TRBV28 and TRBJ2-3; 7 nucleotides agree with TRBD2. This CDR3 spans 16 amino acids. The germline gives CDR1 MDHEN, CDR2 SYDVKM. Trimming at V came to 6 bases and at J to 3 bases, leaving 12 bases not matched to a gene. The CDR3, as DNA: TGTGCCAGCAGATATAGGCGGGAGTACGAAACAGATACGCAGTATTTT. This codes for CASRYRREYETDTQYF.

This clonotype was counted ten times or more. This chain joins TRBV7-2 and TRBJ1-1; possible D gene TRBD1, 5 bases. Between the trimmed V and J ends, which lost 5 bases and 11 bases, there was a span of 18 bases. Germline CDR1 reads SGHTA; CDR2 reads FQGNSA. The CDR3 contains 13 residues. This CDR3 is CASSPGTVGGAFF. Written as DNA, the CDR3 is TGTGCCAGCAGCCCGGGGACTGTCGGCGGCGCTTTCTTT.

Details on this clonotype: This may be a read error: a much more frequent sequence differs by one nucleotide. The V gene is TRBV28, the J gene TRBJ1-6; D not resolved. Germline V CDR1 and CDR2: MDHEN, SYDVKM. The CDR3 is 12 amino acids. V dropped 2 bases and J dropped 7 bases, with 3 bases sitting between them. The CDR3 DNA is TGTGCCAGCAGTTTAGTGAATTCACCCCTCCACTTT. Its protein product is CASSLVNSPLHF.

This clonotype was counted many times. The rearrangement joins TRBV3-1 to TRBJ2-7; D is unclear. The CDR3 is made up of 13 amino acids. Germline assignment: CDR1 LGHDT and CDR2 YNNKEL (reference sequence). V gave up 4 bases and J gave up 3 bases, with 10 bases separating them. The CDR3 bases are TGTGCCAGCAGCCCTCCCGGCGGCTACGAGCAGTACTTC. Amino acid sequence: CASSPPGGYEQYF.

The CDR3 nucleotides read TGCAGCGTTGAAGGGGGAGTGGGACTAGCGGGGTACTACAATGAGCAGTTCTTC. The encoded protein is CSVEGGVGLAGYYNEQFF. The rearrangement joins TRBV29-1 to TRBJ2-1; 13 bases fit TRBD2. This CDR3 contains 18 residues. Germline-derived CDR1 and CDR2 are SQVTM and ANQGSEA. Trimming took 1 base from V and 3 from J; bases not matched to a gene: 9.

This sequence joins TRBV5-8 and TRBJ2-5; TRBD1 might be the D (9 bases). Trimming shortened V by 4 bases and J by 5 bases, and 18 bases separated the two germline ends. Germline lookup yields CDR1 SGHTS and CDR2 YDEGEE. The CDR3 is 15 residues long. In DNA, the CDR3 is TGTGCCAGCAGCCGGGGGGGACAGGGAGGGGAGACCCAGTACTTC. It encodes CASSRGGQGGETQYF. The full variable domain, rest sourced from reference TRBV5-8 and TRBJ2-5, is EAGVTQSPTHLIKTRGQQATLRCSPISGHTSVYWYQQALGLGLQFLLWYDEGEERNRGNFPPRFSGRQFPNYSSELNVNALELEDSALYLCASSRGGQGGETQYFGPGTRLLVL.

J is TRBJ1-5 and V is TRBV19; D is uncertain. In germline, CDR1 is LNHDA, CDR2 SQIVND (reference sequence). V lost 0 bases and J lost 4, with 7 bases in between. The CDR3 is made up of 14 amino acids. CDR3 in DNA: TGTGCCAGTAGTATAGAGCCCGCTAATCAGCCCCAGCATTTT. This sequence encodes CASSIEPANQPQHF.

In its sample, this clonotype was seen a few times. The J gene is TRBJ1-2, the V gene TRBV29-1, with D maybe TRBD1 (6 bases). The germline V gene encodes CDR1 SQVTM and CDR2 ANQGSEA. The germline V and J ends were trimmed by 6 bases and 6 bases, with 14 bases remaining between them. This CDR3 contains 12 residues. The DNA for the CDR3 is TGCAGCGTGACAGTAGGGGGAAATGGCTACACCTTC. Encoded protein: CSVTVGGNGYTF.

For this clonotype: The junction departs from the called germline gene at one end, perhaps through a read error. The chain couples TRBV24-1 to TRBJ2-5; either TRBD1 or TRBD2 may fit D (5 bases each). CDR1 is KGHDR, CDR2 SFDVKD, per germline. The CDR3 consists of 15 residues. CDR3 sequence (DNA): TGTGCCGCCAGTGACCCGGGACGTAGCCAAGAGACCCAGTACTTC. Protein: CAASDPGRSQETQYF.

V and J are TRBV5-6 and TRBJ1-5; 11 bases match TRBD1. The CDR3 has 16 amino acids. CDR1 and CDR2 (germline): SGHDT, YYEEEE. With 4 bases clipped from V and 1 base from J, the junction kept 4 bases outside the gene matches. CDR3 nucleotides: TGTGCCAGCAGCGGAGGGACAGGGGGAAGCAATCAGCCCCAGCATTTT. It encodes CASSGGTGGSNQPQHF.

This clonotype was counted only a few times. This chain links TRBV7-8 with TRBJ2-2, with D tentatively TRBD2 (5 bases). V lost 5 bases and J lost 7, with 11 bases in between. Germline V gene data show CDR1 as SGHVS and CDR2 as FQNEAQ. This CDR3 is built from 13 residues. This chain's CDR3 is CASSLAGYGELFF. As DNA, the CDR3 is TGTGCCAGCAGCCTGGCGGGCTACGGGGAGCTGTTTTTT.

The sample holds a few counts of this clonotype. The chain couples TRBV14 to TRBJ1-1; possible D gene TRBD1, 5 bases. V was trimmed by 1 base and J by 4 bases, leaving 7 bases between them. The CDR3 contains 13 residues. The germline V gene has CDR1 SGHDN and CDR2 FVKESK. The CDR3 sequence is CASSQVGGTEAFF. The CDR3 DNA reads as TGTGCCAGCAGCCAAGTGGGGGGCACTGAAGCTTTCTTT.

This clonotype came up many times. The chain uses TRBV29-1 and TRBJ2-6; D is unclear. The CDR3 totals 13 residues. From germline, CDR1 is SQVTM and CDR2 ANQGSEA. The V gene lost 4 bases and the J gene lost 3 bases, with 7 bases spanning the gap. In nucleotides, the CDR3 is TGCAGCGTTGCTAAGGGTGGGGCCAACGTCCTGACTTTC. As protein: CSVAKGGANVLTF.

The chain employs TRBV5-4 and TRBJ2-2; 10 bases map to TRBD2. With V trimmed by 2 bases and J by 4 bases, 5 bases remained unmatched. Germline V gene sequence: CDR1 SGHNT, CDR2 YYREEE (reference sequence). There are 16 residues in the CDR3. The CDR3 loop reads CASSFRGLASTGELFF. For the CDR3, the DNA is TGTGCCAGCAGCTTTAGGGGACTAGCGTCCACCGGGGAGCTGTTTTTT. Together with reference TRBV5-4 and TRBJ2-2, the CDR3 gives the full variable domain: ETGVTQSPTHLIKTRGQQVTLRCSSQSGHNTVSWYQQALGQGPQFIFQYYREEENGRGNFPPRFSGLQFPNYSSELNVNALELDDSALYLCASSFRGLASTGELFFGEGSRLTVL.

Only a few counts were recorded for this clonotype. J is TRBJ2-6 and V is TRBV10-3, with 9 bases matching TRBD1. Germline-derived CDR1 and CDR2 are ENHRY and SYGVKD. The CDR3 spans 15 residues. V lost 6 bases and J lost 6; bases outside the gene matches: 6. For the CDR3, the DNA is TGTGCCATCAGACCGGGACAGGGACAGGCCAACGTCCTGACTTTC. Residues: CAIRPGQGQANVLTF.

The CDR3 loop is CASRTSGRGSGYGYTF. The CDR3 coding sequence is TGTGCCAGTAGGACCTCCGGCAGGGGGAGTGGCTATGGCTACACCTTC. The chain couples TRBV19 to TRBJ1-2; TRBD1 aligns across 7 bases. The CDR3 length is 16 residues. The germline CDR1 and CDR2 sequences are LNHDA and SQIVND (reference sequence). Trimming removed 6 bases from V and 4 bases from J; junction bases left unmatched: 14.

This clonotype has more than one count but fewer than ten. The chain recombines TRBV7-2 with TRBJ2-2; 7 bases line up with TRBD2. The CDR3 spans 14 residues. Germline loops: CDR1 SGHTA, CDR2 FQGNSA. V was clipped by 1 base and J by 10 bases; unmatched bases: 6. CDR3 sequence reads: CASSLGGGYEELFF. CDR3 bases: TGTGCCAGCAGCTTAGGGGGGGGGTATGAGGAGCTGTTTTTT.

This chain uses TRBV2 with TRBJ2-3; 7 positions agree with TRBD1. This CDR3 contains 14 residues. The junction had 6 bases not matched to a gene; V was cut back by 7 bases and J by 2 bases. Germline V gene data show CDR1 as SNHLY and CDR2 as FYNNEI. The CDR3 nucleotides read TGTGCCAGCATCGGGACAGCACCCACAGATACGCAGTATTTT. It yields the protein CASIGTAPTDTQYF.

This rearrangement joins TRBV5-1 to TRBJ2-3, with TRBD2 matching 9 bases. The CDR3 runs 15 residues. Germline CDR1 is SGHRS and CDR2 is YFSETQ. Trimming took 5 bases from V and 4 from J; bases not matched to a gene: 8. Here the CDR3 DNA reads TGCGCCAGCAGAGATAGCGGGAGTGTTGCAGATACGCAGTATTTT. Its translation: CASRDSGSVADTQYF.

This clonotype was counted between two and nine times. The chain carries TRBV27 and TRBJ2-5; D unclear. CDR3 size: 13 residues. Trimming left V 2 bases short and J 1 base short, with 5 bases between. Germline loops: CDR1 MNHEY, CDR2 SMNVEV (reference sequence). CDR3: CASSLNVQETQYF. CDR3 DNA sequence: TGTGCCAGCAGTTTAAACGTCCAAGAGACCCAGTACTTC.

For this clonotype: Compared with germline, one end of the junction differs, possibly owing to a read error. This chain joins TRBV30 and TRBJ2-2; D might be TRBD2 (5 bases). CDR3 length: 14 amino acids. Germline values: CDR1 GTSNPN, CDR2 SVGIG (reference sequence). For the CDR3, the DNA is TGTGCCTGGAGTGTAGCTAGGGTCACCGGGGAGATGTTTTTT. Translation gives CAWSVARVTGEMFF.